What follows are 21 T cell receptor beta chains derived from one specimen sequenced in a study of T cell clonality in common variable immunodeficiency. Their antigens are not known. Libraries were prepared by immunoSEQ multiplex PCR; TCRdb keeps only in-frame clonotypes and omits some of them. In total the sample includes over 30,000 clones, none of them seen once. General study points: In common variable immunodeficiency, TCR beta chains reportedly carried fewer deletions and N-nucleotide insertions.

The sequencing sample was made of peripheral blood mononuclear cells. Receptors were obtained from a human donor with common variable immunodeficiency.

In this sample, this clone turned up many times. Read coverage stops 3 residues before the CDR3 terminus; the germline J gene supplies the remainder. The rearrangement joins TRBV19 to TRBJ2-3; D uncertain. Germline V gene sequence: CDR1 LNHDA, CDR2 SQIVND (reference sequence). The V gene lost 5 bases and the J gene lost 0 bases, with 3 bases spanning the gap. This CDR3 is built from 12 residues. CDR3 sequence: CASSPSTDTQYF. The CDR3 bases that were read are TGTGCCAGTAGTCCTAGCACAGATACG.

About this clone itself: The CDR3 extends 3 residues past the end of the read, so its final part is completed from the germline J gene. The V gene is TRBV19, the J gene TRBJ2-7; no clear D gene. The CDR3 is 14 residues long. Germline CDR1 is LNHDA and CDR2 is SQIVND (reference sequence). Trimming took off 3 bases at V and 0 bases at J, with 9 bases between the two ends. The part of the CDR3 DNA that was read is TGTGCCAGTAGTATCACACCAAGCTCCTACGAG. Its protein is CASSITPSSYE. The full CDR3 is CASSITPSSYEQYF.

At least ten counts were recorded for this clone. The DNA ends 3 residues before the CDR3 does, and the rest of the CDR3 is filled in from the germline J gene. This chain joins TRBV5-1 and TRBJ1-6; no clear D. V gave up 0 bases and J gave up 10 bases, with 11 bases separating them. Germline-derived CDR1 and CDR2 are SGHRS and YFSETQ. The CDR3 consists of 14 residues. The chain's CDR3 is CASSLDFSGSPLHF. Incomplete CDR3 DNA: TGCGCCAGCAGCTTGGACTTTTCGGGGTCACCC.

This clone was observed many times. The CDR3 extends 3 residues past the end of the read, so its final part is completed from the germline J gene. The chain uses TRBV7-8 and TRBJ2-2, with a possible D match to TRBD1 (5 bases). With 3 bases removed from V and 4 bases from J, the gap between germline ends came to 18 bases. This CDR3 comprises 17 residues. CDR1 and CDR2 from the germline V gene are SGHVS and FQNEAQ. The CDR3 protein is CASSFPVVDISTGELFF. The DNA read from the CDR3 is TGTGCCAGCAGCTTCCCAGTAGTGGACATCTCCACCGGGGAG. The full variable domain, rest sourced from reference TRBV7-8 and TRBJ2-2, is GAGVSQSPRYKVAKRGQDVALRCDPISGHVSLFWYQQALGQGPEFLTYFQNEAQLDKSGLPSDRFFAERPEGSVSTLKIQRTQQEDSAVYLCASSFPVVDISTGELFFGEGSRLTVL.

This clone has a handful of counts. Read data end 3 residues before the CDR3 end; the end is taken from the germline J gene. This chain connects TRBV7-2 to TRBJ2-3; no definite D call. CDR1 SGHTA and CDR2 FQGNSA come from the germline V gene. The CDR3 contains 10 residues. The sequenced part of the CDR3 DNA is TGTGCCAGCAGCTCCCTCTCG. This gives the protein CASSSLS. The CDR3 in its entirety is CASSSLSQYF.

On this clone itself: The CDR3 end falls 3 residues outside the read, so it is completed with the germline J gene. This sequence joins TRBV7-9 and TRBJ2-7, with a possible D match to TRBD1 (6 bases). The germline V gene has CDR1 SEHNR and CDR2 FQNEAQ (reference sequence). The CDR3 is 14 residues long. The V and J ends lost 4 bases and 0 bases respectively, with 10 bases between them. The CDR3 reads CASSSTDSSYEQYF. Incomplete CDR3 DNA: TGTGCCAGCAGCTCTACGGACAGCTCCTACGAG.

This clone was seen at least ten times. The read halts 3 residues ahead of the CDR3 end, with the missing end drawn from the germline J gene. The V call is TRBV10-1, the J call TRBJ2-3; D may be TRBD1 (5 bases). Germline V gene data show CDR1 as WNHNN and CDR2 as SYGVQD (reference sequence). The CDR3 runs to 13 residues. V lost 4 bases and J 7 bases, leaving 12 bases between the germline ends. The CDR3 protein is CASSVERGHTQYF. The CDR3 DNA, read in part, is TGCGCCAGCAGTGTAGAAAGGGGCCATACG.

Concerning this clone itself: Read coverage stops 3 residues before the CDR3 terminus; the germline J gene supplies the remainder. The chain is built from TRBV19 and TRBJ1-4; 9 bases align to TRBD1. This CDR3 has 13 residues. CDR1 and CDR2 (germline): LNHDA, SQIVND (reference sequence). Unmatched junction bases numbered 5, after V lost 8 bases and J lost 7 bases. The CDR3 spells CASGTGGVEKLFF. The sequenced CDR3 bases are TGTGCCAGTGGAACAGGGGGCGTTGAAAAA.

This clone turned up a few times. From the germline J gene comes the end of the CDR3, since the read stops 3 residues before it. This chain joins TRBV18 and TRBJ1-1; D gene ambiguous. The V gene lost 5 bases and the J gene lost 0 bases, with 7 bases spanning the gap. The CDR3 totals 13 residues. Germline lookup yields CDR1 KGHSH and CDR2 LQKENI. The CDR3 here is CASSNGLNTEAFF. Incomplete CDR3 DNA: TGTGCCAGCTCAAACGGGTTGAACACTGAA.

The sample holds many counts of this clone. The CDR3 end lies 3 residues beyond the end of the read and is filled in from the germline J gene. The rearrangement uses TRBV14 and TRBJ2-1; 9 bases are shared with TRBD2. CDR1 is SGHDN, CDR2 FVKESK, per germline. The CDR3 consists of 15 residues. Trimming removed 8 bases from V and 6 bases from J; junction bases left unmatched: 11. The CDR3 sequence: CASQWRAGGRNEQFF. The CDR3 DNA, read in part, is TGTGCCAGCCAGTGGCGAGCGGGAGGTCGCAATGAG.

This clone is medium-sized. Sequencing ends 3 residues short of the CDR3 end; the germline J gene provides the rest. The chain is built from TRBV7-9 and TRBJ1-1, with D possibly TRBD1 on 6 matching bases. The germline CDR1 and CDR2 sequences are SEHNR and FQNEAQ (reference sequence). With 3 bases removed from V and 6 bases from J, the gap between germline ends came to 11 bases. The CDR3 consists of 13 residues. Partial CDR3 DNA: TGTGCCAGCAGCTTCATCGGGGGGCCTGAA. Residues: CASSFIGGPE. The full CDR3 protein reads CASSFIGGPEAFF.

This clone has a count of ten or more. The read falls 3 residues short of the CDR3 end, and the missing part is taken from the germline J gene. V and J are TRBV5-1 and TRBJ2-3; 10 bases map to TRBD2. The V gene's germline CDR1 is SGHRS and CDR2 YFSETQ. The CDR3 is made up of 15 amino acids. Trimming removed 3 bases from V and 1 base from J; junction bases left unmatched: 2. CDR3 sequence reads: CASSSLAGGTDTQYF. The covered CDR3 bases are TGCGCCAGCAGCTCTCTAGCGGGAGGCACAGATACG.

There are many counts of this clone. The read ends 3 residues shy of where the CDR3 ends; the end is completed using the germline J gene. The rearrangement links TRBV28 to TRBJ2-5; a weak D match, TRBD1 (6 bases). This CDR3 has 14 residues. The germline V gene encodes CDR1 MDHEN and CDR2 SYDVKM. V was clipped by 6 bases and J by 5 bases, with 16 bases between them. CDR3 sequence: CASSALNRAETQYF. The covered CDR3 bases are TGTGCCAGCAGCGCCCTAAACAGGGCGGAGACC.

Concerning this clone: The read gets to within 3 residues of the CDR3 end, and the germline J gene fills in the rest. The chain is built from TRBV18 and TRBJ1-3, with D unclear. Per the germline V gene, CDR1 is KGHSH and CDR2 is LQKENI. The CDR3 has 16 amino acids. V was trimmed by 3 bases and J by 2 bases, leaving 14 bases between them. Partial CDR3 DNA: TGTGCCAGCTCACCGCAATACGAGGGCACTGGAAACACC. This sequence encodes CASSPQYEGTGNT. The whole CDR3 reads CASSPQYEGTGNTIYF.

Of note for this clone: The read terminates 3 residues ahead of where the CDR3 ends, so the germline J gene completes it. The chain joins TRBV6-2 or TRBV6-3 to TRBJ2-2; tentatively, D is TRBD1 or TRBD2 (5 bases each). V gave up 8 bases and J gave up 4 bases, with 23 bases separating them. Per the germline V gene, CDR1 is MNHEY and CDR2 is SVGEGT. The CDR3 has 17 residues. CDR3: CASLSGSFRVVTGELFF. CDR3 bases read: TGTGCCAGCCTCTCAGGGAGTTTCAGGGTGGTCACCGGGGAG.

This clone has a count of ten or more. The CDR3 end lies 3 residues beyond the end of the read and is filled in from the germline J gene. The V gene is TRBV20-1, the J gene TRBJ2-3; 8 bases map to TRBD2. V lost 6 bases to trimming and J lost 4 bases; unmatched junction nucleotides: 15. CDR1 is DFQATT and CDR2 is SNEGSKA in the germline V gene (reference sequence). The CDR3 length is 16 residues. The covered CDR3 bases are TGCAGTGCCCTCGGACTAGCTGGGGGGTACGCAGATACG. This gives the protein CSALGLAGGYADT. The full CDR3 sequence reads CSALGLAGGYADTQYF.

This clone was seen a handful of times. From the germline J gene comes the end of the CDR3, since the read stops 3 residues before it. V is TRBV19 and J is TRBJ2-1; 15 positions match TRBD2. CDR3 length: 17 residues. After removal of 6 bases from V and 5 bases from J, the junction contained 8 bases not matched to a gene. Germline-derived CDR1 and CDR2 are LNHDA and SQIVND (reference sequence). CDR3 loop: CASSRTSGRAMDNEQFF. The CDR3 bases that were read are TGTGCCAGTAGCAGGACTAGCGGGAGGGCCATGGACAATGAG.

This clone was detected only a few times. Partial CDR3 DNA: TGTGCCAGCAGCTCTAACAGTGCGGGCTATGGC. Protein sequence: CASSSNSAGYG. The entire CDR3 protein is CASSSNSAGYGYTF. This chain joins TRBV7-9 and TRBJ1-2; D ambiguous. The read stops 3 residues short of the end of the CDR3; the missing end is completed from the germline J gene. The CDR3 is 14 residues long. Germline CDR1 SEHNR, CDR2 FQNEAQ (reference sequence). Between the trimmed V and J ends, which lost 4 bases and 4 bases, there was a span of 13 bases.

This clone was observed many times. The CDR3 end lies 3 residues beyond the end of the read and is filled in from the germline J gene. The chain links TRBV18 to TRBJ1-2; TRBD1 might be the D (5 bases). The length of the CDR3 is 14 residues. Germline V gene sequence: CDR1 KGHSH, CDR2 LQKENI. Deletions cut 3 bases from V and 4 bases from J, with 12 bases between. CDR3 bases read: TGTGCCAGCTCACCTGAAAGGGGCGGCTATGGC. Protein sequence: CASSPERGGYG. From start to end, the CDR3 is CASSPERGGYGYTF. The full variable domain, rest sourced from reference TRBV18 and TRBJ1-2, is NAGVMQNPRHLVRRRGQEARLRCSPMKGHSHVYWYRQLPEEGLKFMVYLQKENIIDESGMPKERFSAEFPKEGPSILRIQQVVRGDSAAYFCASSPERGGYGYTFGSGTRLTVV.

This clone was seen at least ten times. Incomplete CDR3 DNA: TGCGCCAGCAGTGAACTAGCGGGGCCCAATGAG. Its protein is CASSELAGPNE. The full-length CDR3 reads as CASSELAGPNEQFF. This chain uses TRBV10-1 with TRBJ2-1; 10 bases agree with TRBD2. The CDR3 end is not reached by the read, which stops 3 residues before it; the germline J gene fills it in. This CDR3 region has 14 residues. Germline trimming cut 3 bases from V and 6 bases from J; bases unmatched to any gene: 2. Per germline, CDR1 WNHNN and CDR2 SYGVQD (reference sequence).

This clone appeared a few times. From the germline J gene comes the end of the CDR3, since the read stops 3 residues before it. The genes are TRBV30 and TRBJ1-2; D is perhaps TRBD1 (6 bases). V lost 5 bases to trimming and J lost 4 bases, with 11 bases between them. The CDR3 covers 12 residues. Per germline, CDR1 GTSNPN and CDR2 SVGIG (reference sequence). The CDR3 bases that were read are TGTGCCTGGGTAGGAGGGGGCTATGGC. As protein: CAWVGGGYG. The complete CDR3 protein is CAWVGGGYGYTF.